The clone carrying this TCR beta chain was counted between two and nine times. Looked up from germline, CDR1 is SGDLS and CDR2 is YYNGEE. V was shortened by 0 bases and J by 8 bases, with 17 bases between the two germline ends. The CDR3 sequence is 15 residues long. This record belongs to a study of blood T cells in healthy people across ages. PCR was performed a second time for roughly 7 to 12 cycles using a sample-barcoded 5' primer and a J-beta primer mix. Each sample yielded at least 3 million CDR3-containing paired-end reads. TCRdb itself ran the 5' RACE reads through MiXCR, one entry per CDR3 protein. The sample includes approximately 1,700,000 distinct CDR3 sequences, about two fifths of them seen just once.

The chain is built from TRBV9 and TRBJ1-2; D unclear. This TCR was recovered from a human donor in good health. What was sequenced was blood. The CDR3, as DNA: TGTGCCAGCAGCGTAGAACCCAGGTTAACGAAAGGCTACACCTTC. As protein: CASSVEPRLTKGYTF.